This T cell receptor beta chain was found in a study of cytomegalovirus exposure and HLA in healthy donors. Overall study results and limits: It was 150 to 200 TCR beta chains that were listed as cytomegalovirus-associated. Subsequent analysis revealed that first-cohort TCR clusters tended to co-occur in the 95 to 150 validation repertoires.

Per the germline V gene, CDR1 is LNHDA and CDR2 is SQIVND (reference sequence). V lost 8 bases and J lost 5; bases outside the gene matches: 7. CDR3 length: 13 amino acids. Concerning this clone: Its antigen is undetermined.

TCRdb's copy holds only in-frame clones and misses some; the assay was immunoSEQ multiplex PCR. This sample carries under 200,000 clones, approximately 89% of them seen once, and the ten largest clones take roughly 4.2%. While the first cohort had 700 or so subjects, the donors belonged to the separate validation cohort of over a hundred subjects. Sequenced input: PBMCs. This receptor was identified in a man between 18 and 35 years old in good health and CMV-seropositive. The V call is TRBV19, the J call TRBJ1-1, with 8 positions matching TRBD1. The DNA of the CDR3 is TGTGCCAGTGCTAACCGACAGGGGACTGAAGCTTTCTTT. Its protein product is CASANRQGTEAFF.